This T cell receptor (beta chain) was identified during a study of blood T cell repertoires in COVID-19. This CDR3 is 13 amino acids long. CDR1 is SGHVS and CDR2 is FQNEAQ in the germline V gene. V was cut by 2 bases and J by 6 bases, with 8 bases left in between. Method: immunoSEQ multiplex PCR; TCRdb's copy keeps in-frame clones and lacks some. Of about 67,000 clones in the sample, around 90% were seen once. This rearrangement joins TRBV7-8 to TRBJ2-1, with D perhaps TRBD2 (5 bases). The sequenced sample was peripheral blood. This clonotype was sampled from a woman older than 75 with acute or convalescent COVID-19. The CDR3, as DNA: TGTGCCAGCAGCTTAAATCGGGGCAATGAGCAGTTCTTC. This codes for CASSLNRGNEQFF.